These T cell receptor beta chains were read from a single sample in a study of blood T cell repertoires in COVID-19. The protocol was immunoSEQ multiplex PCR, while the TCRdb copy is restricted to in-frame clones and leaves out a portion. The table shows around 170,000 clones, with over 80% occurring only once. The sequenced material came from peripheral blood. The receptor source for this set is a middle-aged woman with acute or convalescent COVID-19. CDR3s include the opening cysteine and the closing phenylalanine or tryptophan. Fields, in order: D gene, V gene, J gene, clone size, CDR3 protein, CDR3 DNA. The D gene is left open where the match is weak. Clone size appears in some rows only: once, few, many, or a class for an expanded clone.

d_gene: TRBD1; v_gene: TRBV25-1; j_gene: TRBJ2-7; abundance: .; CDR3aa: CASSPGTVFSYEQYF; CDR3nt: TGTGCCAGCAGTCCCGGGACAGTGTTCTCCTACGAGCAGTACTTC
d_gene: TRBD2; v_gene: TRBV3-1/TRBV3-2; j_gene: TRBJ2-7; abundance: .; CDR3aa: CASSRRTSGSLEQYF; CDR3nt: TGTGCCAGCAGCCGTCGGACTAGCGGGAGCCTAGAGCAGTACTTC
d_gene: TRBD1; v_gene: TRBV5-8; j_gene: TRBJ1-4; abundance: .; CDR3aa: CASSWGPGQDNEKLFF; CDR3nt: TGTGCCAGCAGCTGGGGCCCGGGACAGGATAATGAAAAACTGTTTTTT
d_gene: TRBD2; v_gene: TRBV4-1; j_gene: TRBJ2-7; abundance: .; CDR3aa: CASSQIGGEFSF; CDR3nt: TGCGCCAGCAGCCAGATTGGGGGGGAATTTTCATTC
d_gene: .; v_gene: TRBV6-5; j_gene: TRBJ1-1; abundance: .; CDR3aa: CASRNQGWANTEAFF; CDR3nt: TGTGCCAGCAGGAACCAGGGGTGGGCGAACACTGAAGCTTTCTTT
d_gene: TRBD1; v_gene: TRBV2; j_gene: TRBJ2-7; abundance: .; CDR3aa: CASSASGQGMGEQYF; CDR3nt: TGTGCCAGCAGTGCTTCGGGACAGGGAATGGGTGAGCAGTACTTC
d_gene: TRBD2; v_gene: TRBV10-3; j_gene: TRBJ2-1; abundance: .; CDR3aa: CAISPSGGAYEQFF; CDR3nt: TGTGCCATCAGTCCTAGCGGGGGGGCCTATGAGCAGTTCTTC
d_gene: .; v_gene: TRBV11-2; j_gene: TRBJ1-1; abundance: .; CDR3aa: CASSFQTANMNTEAFF; CDR3nt: TGTGCCAGCAGCTTTCAGACAGCAAACATGAACACTGAAGCTTTCTTT
d_gene: TRBD2; v_gene: TRBV27; j_gene: TRBJ2-5; abundance: .; CDR3aa: CASGLAGRQETQYF; CDR3nt: TGTGCCAGCGGATTAGCGGGGCGGCAAGAGACCCAGTACTTC
d_gene: TRBD2; v_gene: TRBV5-1; j_gene: TRBJ2-2; abundance: .; CDR3aa: CASSLGTSGPGELFF; CDR3nt: TGCGCCAGCAGCCTGGGGACTAGCGGACCCGGGGAGCTGTTTTTT
d_gene: TRBD1; v_gene: TRBV5-1; j_gene: TRBJ1-1; abundance: few; CDR3aa: CASSSRTGGTEAFF; CDR3nt: TGCGCCAGCAGCAGCCGGACAGGGGGCACTGAAGCTTTCTTT
d_gene: .; v_gene: TRBV5-6; j_gene: TRBJ1-2; abundance: once; CDR3aa: CASSSGQNYGYTF; CDR3nt: TGTGCCAGCAGCTCCGGACAGAACTATGGCTACACCTTC
d_gene: TRBD2; v_gene: TRBV7-2; j_gene: TRBJ2-1; abundance: .; CDR3aa: CASSLDQGLAGGFMFF; CDR3nt: TGTGCCAGCAGCTTAGATCAGGGACTAGCGGGGGGGTTTATGTTCTTC
d_gene: .; v_gene: TRBV13; j_gene: TRBJ1-2; abundance: .; CDR3aa: CASSAQGPGGYTF; CDR3nt: TGTGCCAGCAGCGCCCAGGGGCCCGGAGGCTACACCTTC